This TCR beta chain was identified during a study of blood T cells in healthy people across ages. Study observations and caveats: Estimated diversity that came from one million T cells was considered an underestimate.

This clonotype occurred a few times. Its matching antigen is unknown. CDR3 size: 15 residues. The germline V gene encodes CDR1 SGHNT and CDR2 YENEEA. With V trimmed by 0 bases and J by 4 bases, 3 bases remained unmatched. It was with a sample-barcoded 5' primer and a J-beta primer mix that a second PCR of roughly 7 to 12 cycles was run. All samples yielded 3 million or more CDR3-containing paired-end reads. Each CDR3 protein gets one entry after TCRdb re-called the 5' RACE reads with MiXCR. The data hold roughly 730,000 distinct CDR3 sequences, with more than 50% observed a single time. The donors, healthy Caucasians from Russia, were aged roughly 6 to 90.

The TCR originated in a man aged 35-49 years in good health. This rearrangement joins TRBV11-3 to TRBJ2-3, with 8 bases fitting TRBD1. Sequenced input: blood. Here the CDR3 DNA reads TGTGCCAGCAGCTTAGACCTACAGGGGGCAGATACGCAGTATTTT. Its protein is CASSLDLQGADTQYF. Variable domain in full (rest from reference TRBV11-3 and TRBJ2-3): EAGVVQSPRYKIIEKKQPVAFWCNPISGHNTLYWYLQNLGQGPELLIRYENEEAVDDSQLPKDRFSAERLKGVDSTLKIQPAELGDSAVYLCASSLDLQGADTQYFGPGTRLTVL.